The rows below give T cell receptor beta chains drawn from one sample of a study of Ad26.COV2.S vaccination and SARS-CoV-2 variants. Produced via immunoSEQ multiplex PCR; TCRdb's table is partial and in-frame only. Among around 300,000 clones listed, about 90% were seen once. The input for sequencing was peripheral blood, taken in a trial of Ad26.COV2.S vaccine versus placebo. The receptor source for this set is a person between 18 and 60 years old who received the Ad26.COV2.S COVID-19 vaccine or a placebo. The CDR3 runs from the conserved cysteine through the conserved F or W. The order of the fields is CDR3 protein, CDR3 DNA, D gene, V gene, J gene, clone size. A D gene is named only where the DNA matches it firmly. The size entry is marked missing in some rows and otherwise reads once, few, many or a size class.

CASSLSLSGSPEKLFF,TGTGCCAGCAGCTTGAGTTTAAGCGGCAGTCCTGAAAAACTGTTTTTT,.,TRBV5-6,TRBJ1-4,.
CASSQGRGGRASYNEQFF,TGCGCCAGCAGCCAAGGACGGGGAGGGAGGGCTTCCTACAATGAGCAGTTCTTC,TRBD2,TRBV4-1,TRBJ2-1,.
CASSQESGGYEQYF,TGCGCCAGCAGCCAAGAAAGTGGCGGCTACGAGCAGTACTTC,.,TRBV4-3,TRBJ2-7,.
CASSSIRGTEAFF,TGTGCCAGCAGTTCCATTAGGGGAACTGAAGCTTTCTTT,.,TRBV27,TRBJ1-1,.
CASYSGRSTYEQYF,TGTGCCTCCTATTCGGGCAGGTCCACCTACGAGCAGTACTTC,.,TRBV6-5,TRBJ2-7,once
CASVQKPGLGNQPQHF,TGTGCCAGTGTCCAAAAACCGGGGCTCGGCAATCAGCCCCAGCATTTT,.,TRBV19,TRBJ1-5,.
CASSDSRQETQYF,TGTGCCAGCAGTGATTCCAGACAAGAGACCCAGTACTTC,.,TRBV2,TRBJ2-5,once
CASSQGQTGNTIYF,TGTGCCAGCAGCCAAGGACAGACTGGAAACACCATATATTTT,.,TRBV4-2,TRBJ1-3,.
CASSPTGDGYTF,TGTGCCAGCTCACCTACAGGGGACGGCTACACCTTC,TRBD1,TRBV18,TRBJ1-2,.
CASSPGLARYEQYF,TGTGCCAGCAGTCCCGGACTGGCCCGCTACGAGCAGTACTTC,.,TRBV5-4,TRBJ2-7,few
CASSFYDRGETQYF,TGTGCCAGCAGTTTCTATGACAGGGGAGAGACCCAGTACTTC,TRBD1,TRBV28,TRBJ2-5,.
CASSPKVQRLTGELFF,TGTGCCAGCAGCCCAAAGGTGCAGCGCCTCACCGGGGAGCTGTTTTTT,.,TRBV7-3,TRBJ2-2,.
CASSSTGGNTEAFF,TGTGCCAGCAGCTCGACAGGGGGGAACACTGAAGCTTTCTTT,TRBD1,TRBV2,TRBJ1-1,once
CASNLAGTANGYTF,TGTGCCAGCAACTTGGCTGGGACAGCAAATGGCTACACCTTC,TRBD1,TRBV5-6,TRBJ1-2,.
CASSQEDKGGAGANVLTF,TGCGCCAGCAGCCAAGAGGATAAAGGGGGCGCTGGGGCCAACGTCCTGACTTTC,TRBD1,TRBV4-3,TRBJ2-6,.
CATSTYPGIQETQYF,TGTGCCACCTCAACCTATCCCGGGATACAAGAGACCCAGTACTTC,.,TRBV15,TRBJ2-5,.
CASTPWAGVDTGELFF,TGTGCCAGCACCCCATGGGCAGGGGTGGACACCGGGGAGCTGTTTTTT,.,TRBV27,TRBJ2-2,.
CASSDNRQGVGWTEAFF,TGTGCCAGCAGTGATAACAGACAGGGAGTGGGGTGGACTGAAGCTTTCTTT,TRBD1,TRBV6-1,TRBJ1-1,.
CASSAPGTSYGYTF,TGTGCCAGCAGCGCCCCGGGCACCAGCTATGGCTACACCTTC,.,TRBV9,TRBJ1-2,.
CASSLVSTNEKLFF,TGCGCCAGCAGCTTGGTTTCAACTAATGAAAAACTGTTTTTT,.,TRBV5-1,TRBJ1-4,.
CASSPGRYFNYGYTF,TGTGCCAGCAGCCCGGGACGATACTTTAACTATGGCTACACCTTC,.,TRBV7-9,TRBJ1-2,few
CASSRGTPGNTIYF,TGTGCCAGCAGCCGTGGGACACCTGGAAACACCATATATTTT,.,TRBV7-2,TRBJ1-3,.
CASSQETPATQYF,TGCGCCAGCAGCCAAGAGACGCCAGCTACGCAGTATTTT,.,TRBV4-3,TRBJ2-3,.
CASSQALAGGDEQFF,TGCGCCAGCAGCCAAGCACTAGCGGGAGGTGATGAGCAGTTCTTC,TRBD2,TRBV4-1,TRBJ2-1,.
CAWSVQLARTDTQYF,TGTGCCTGGAGTGTACAACTAGCTCGCACAGATACGCAGTATTTT,.,TRBV30,TRBJ2-3,.
CAWSNPMRGSAFF,TGTGCCTGGAGTAACCCAATGAGGGGAAGCGCTTTCTTT,.,TRBV30,TRBJ1-1,.
CASSLEGLATNEQFF,TGCGCCAGCAGCTTGGAAGGACTAGCGACCAATGAGCAGTTCTTC,TRBD2,TRBV5-1,TRBJ2-1,.
CASSGLVGSGDTQYF,TGTGCCAGCAGTGGGTTAGTGGGTTCAGGAGATACGCAGTATTTT,.,TRBV6-4,TRBJ2-3,.
CASSFSFDGGELFF,TGTGCCAGCAGCTTTTCCTTCGATGGCGGGGAGCTGTTTTTT,.,TRBV7-6,TRBJ2-2,.
CASTLAEFGGELFF,TGTGCCAGCACCCTCGCGGAATTTGGGGGGGAGCTGTTTTTT,.,TRBV6-5,TRBJ2-2,few
CASSPTLGGPSNEQFF,TGTGCCAGCTCACCGACCTTAGGGGGGCCGTCCAATGAGCAGTTCTTC,.,TRBV18,TRBJ2-1,.
CASSLVWRGYQDEKLFF,TGTGCCAGCAGCTTAGTTTGGAGGGGTTATCAAGATGAAAAACTGTTTTTT,.,TRBV11-2,TRBJ1-4,.
CASSSVVLATYNEQFF,TGTGCCAGCAGCTCAGTGGTACTAGCAACCTACAATGAGCAGTTCTTC,.,TRBV7-9,TRBJ2-1,once
CASSSSSWDYNNEQFF,TGTGCCAGCAGCTCAAGCAGTTGGGACTATAACAATGAGCAGTTCTTC,TRBD2,TRBV7-3,TRBJ2-1,.
CASSLRQGGGQETQYF,TGTGCCAGCAGCCTAAGACAGGGAGGAGGCCAAGAGACCCAGTACTTC,.,TRBV7-9,TRBJ2-5,once
CASSPKGREDTQYF,TGTGCCAGCAGCCCGAAGGGTAGGGAGGATACGCAGTATTTT,.,TRBV13,TRBJ2-3,.